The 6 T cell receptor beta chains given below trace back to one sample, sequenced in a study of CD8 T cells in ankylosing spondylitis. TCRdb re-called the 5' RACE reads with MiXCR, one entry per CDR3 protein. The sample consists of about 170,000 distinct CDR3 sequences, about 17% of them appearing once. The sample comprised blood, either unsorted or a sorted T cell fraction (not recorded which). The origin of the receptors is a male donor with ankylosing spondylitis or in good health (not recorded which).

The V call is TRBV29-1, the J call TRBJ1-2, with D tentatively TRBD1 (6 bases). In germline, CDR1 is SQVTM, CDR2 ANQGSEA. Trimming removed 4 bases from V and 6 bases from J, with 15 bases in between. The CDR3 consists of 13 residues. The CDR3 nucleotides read TGCAGCGTTGTAGGGGGGGCCTCCGATGGCTACACCTTC. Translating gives CSVVGGASDGYTF.

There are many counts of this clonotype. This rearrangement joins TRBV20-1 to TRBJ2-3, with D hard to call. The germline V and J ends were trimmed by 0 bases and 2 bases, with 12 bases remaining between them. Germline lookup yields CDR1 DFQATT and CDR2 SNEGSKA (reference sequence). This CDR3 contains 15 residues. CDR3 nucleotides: TGCAGTGCTAGAGATTCGGCTACTTTCACAGATACGCAGTATTTT. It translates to CSARDSATFTDTQYF.

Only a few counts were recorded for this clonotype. For the CDR3, the DNA is TGTGCCAGCAGTGAGGGGAAGTGGGTTTCGCAGTATTTT. Its protein product is CASSEGKWVSQYF. The gene calls are TRBV2 and TRBJ2-3; unclear D gene. CDR1 SNHLY and CDR2 FYNNEI come from the germline V gene. The CDR3 contains 13 residues. V was clipped by 3 bases and J by 10 bases, with 14 bases between them.

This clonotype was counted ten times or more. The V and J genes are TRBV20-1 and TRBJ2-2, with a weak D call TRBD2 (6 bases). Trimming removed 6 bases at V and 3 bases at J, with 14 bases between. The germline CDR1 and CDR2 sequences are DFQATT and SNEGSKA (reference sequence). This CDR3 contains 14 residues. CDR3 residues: CSAPGTPHTGELFF. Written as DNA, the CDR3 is TGCAGTGCACCCGGGACTCCTCACACCGGGGAGCTGTTTTTT.

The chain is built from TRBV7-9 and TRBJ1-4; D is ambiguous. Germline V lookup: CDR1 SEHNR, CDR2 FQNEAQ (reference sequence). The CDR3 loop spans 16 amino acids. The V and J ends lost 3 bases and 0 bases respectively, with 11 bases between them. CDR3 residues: CASSFQRAATNEKLFF. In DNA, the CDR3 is TGTGCCAGCAGCTTCCAAAGGGCCGCAACTAATGAAAAACTGTTTTTT.

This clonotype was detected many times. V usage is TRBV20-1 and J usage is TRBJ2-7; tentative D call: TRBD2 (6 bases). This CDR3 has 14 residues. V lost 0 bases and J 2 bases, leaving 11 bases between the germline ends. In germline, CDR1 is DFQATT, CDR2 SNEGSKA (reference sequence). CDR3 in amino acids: CSARDGGLTYEQYF. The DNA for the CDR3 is TGCAGTGCTAGAGATGGGGGACTCACCTACGAGCAGTACTTC.